What follows are 7 T cell receptor beta chains derived from one specimen sequenced in a study of CD8 T cells in Susac syndrome. Reverse transcription of roughly 0.45 to 1 ug RNA used random hexamers. One entry per CDR3 protein, called by TCRdb with MiXCR from the immunoSEQ multiplex PCR reads. The sample includes about 200,000 distinct CDR3 sequences, 91% seen only once; the top ten take over 0.075%. The sequencing sample was made of CD4+ T cells from PBMCs. The receptors were gathered from a human donor with Susac syndrome.

The genes are TRBV7-9 and TRBJ1-5; D gene uncertain. The length of the CDR3 is 12 residues. Germline-derived CDR1 and CDR2 are SEHNR and FQNEAQ (reference sequence). Between the trimmed V and J ends, which lost 4 bases and 8 bases, there was a span of 9 bases. The CDR3 region has the DNA TGTGCCAGCAGCTCGCTCCAGGAGCCCCAGCATTTT. Residues: CASSSLQEPQHF.

The genes are TRBV18 and TRBJ1-1; 9 nucleotides match TRBD1. The CDR3 totals 13 residues. The germline V gene encodes CDR1 KGHSH and CDR2 LQKENI. Trimming cost V 3 bases and J 4 bases; bases outside gene matches: 0. The CDR3 is CASSPTGGTEAFF. CDR3 bases: TGTGCCAGCTCACCGACAGGGGGCACTGAAGCTTTCTTT.

The chain is built from TRBV18 and TRBJ2-7; D unresolved. The CDR3 is made up of 16 amino acids. CDR1 KGHSH and CDR2 LQKENI come from the germline V gene. With 2 bases removed from V and 6 bases from J, the gap between germline ends came to 20 bases. Here the CDR3 reads CASSPTLGSSALEQYF. CDR3 in DNA: TGTGCCAGCTCACCAACCCTGGGATCCTCCGCCCTCGAGCAGTACTTC.

J is TRBJ1-2 and V is TRBV5-1; possible D gene TRBD1, 6 bases. The CDR3 runs 14 residues. The V gene lost 5 bases and the J gene lost 8 bases, with 19 bases spanning the gap. The germline gives CDR1 SGHRS, CDR2 YFSETQ. The CDR3 loop is CASRPTDSDGGYTF. As DNA, the CDR3 is TGCGCCAGCAGGCCTACGGACAGCGATGGGGGCTACACCTTC. Based on the CDR3 plus reference TRBV5-1 and TRBJ1-2, the full variable domain is KAGVTQTPRYLIKTRGQQVTLSCSPISGHRSVSWYQQTPGQGLQFLFEYFSETQRNKGNFPGRFSGRQFSNSRSEMNVSTLELGDSALYLCASRPTDSDGGYTFGSGTRLTVV.

The chain couples TRBV3-1 to TRBJ2-2; 13 bases are shared with TRBD2. In germline, CDR1 is LGHDT, CDR2 YNNKEL (reference sequence). J was trimmed by 6 bases and V by 6 bases; bases with no gene match: 7. The CDR3 has 16 residues. CDR3 sequence reads: CASRRTSGGASGELFF. The CDR3 DNA follows: TGTGCCAGCAGGCGAACTAGCGGGGGGGCCTCCGGGGAGCTGTTTTTT.

CDR3 sequence (DNA): TGTGCCAGCAGTTTCCTTCCGGGACTAGCGGGGGGCGATACGCAGTATTTT. Encoded protein: CASSFLPGLAGGDTQYF. The V call is TRBV12-3 or TRBV12-4, the J call TRBJ2-3; 15 bases map to TRBD2. This CDR3 spans 17 amino acids. Trimming at V came to 3 bases and at J to 6 bases, leaving 7 bases not matched to a gene.

This clonotype has only one observation. This rearrangement joins TRBV9 to TRBJ2-7, with no clear D. V lost 4 bases to trimming and J lost 0 bases, with 11 bases between them. The CDR3 is 14 amino acids. The germline gives CDR1 SGDLS, CDR2 YYNGEE. The CDR3 sequence: CASSPQVGSYEQYF. CDR3 DNA sequence: TGTGCCAGCAGCCCTCAAGTGGGCTCCTACGAGCAGTACTTC.